This is a list of T cell receptor beta chains from one sample in a study of blood T cell repertoires in COVID-19. Here immunoSEQ multiplex PCR was the method, and the copy in TCRdb shows in-frame clones only, minus some. The data contain 110,000 or so clones, 82% of them singletons. The sequencing sample was made of peripheral blood. Every receptor here comes from a human donor in a cohort sampled during active COVID-19. CDR3s include the opening cysteine and the closing phenylalanine or tryptophan. A D gene is named only where the DNA matches it firmly. Not all rows give a size; the values are once, few, many and, for expanded clones, a class.

j_gene | v_gene | abundance | d_gene | CDR3nt | CDR3aa
TRBJ2-3 | TRBV2 | once | TRBD2 | TGTGCCAGCAGTGTGATAACTAGCGGGGGGCAGCACACAGATACGCAGTATTTT | CASSVITSGGQHTDTQYF
TRBJ2-1 | TRBV24-1 | - | TRBD1 | TGTGCCACCAGTGAACAGGGGGTACACAATGAGCAGTTCTTC | CATSEQGVHNEQFF
TRBJ2-5 | TRBV7-2 | - | TRBD1 | TGTGCCAGCAGCTTACTGGACAGGGGAGAGACCCAGTACTTC | CASSLLDRGETQYF
TRBJ2-7 | TRBV29-1 | - | - | TGCAGCGTTCTTGGACAGAAGAACTACGAGCAGTACTTC | CSVLGQKNYEQYF
TRBJ2-1 | TRBV5-1 | - | TRBD2 | TGCGCCAGCAGCCCCCAAGCGGGGGGATCTTACAATGAGCAGTTCTTC | CASSPQAGGSYNEQFF
TRBJ2-7 | TRBV9 | - | - | TGTGCCAGCAGCGTCGGTCAGGGGCCGGGCGAGCAGTACTTC | CASSVGQGPGEQYF
TRBJ2-1 | TRBV4-1 | - | - | TGCGCCAGCAGCCAAGACGCGATAGCGTGGATGGACAATGAGCAGTTCTTC | CASSQDAIAWMDNEQFF
TRBJ1-2 | TRBV5-1 | - | - | TGCGCCAGCAGCTTGGGTGGGGGCAATTCTTTTGGCTACACCTTC | CASSLGGGNSFGYTF
TRBJ2-1 | TRBV6-5 | - | TRBD2 | TGTGCCAGCAGTAGCGGGGGGGTTTACGTTGAGCAGTTCTTC | CASSSGGVYVEQFF
TRBJ2-1 | TRBV20-1 | few | TRBD2 | TGCAGTGCCAGTCCCCTAGCGGGGGGCAATGAGCAGTTCTTC | CSASPLAGGNEQFF
TRBJ2-3 | TRBV5-4 | - | - | TGTGCCAGCAGCTTGCGAGGGGGAGATACGCAGTATTTT | CASSLRGGDTQYF
TRBJ2-1 | TRBV11-2 | - | - | TGTGCCAGCAGCTTACCTCTGGCAGGGGCCAATGAGCAGTTCTTC | CASSLPLAGANEQFF
TRBJ2-3 | TRBV29-1 | - | TRBD2 | TGCAGCGTTGCTTCGGGGCTAGCGGGGAGCACAGATACGCAGTATTTT | CSVASGLAGSTDTQYF
TRBJ2-7 | TRBV16 | - | - | TGTGCCAGCAGCCACCGGGGGTTATCCTACGAGCAGTACTTC | CASSHRGLSYEQYF
TRBJ1-1 | TRBV2 | - | TRBD1 | TGTGCCAGCAGCTCACAGGGGATGAACACTGAAGCTTTCTTT | CASSSQGMNTEAFF
TRBJ2-2 | TRBV4-1 | - | - | TGCGCCAGCAGCCTCCAATGGGCATACACCGGGGAGCTGTTTTTT | CASSLQWAYTGELFF
TRBJ2-3 | TRBV20-1 | - | TRBD2 | TGCAGTGCTAGTTTAGCGGGGGTTCATAGAGATACGCAGTATTTT | CSASLAGVHRDTQYF
TRBJ2-3 | TRBV11-3 | - | - | TGTGCCAGCAGCTTAGGCGGAGCAGATACGCAGTATTTT | CASSLGGADTQYF
TRBJ1-5 | TRBV19 | few | - | TGTGCCAGTAGTATGCGGACGGGGGGTGATCAGCCCCAGCATTTT | CASSMRTGGDQPQHF
TRBJ2-3 | TRBV4-1 | once | TRBD2 | TGCGCCAGCAGCCAAGAGGGACTAGCGGGGGGGGCGGCAGATACGCAGTATTTT | CASSQEGLAGGAADTQYF
TRBJ2-7 | TRBV6-5 | - | TRBD1 | TGTGCCAGCAGTTGGGACAGGAACGAGCAGTACTTC | CASSWDRNEQYF
TRBJ1-2 | TRBV6-2/TRBV6-3 | - | - | TGTGCCAGCAGTCTTCAGGGTTTCAGTAACTATGGCTACACCTTC | CASSLQGFSNYGYTF
TRBJ2-3 | TRBV24-1 | - | TRBD1 | TGTGCCACCAGTGCCCCAGGGGGCTCGGCAGATACGCAGTATTTT | CATSAPGGSADTQYF
TRBJ1-1 | TRBV7-9 | - | - | TGTGCCAGCAGGGCTACGGGGTACACTGAAGCTTTCTTT | CASRATGYTEAFF
TRBJ2-6 | TRBV27 | few | - | TGTGCCAGCAGTTTATCTCTTGCTGGGGCCAACGTCCTGACTTTC | CASSLSLAGANVLTF
TRBJ2-1 | TRBV11-2 | - | TRBD1 | TGTGCCAGCAGCGCGACAGGGACCTACAATGAGCAGTTCTTC | CASSATGTYNEQFF
TRBJ2-3 | TRBV5-1 | - | TRBD2 | TGCGCCAGCAATTCGGGGGGGAACTCAGATACGCAGTATTTT | CASNSGGNSDTQYF
TRBJ2-1 | TRBV2 | - | TRBD1 | TGTGCCAGCAGTGAATGGGGGACAGTGAACAATGAGCAGTTCTTC | CASSEWGTVNNEQFF
TRBJ2-7 | TRBV19 | - | TRBD1 | TGTGCCAGTAGTGTAACTCAGGGGGCCTACGAGCAGTACTTC | CASSVTQGAYEQYF
TRBJ2-7 | TRBV7-9 | - | TRBD1 | TGTGCCAGCAGCTCCTTGGACAGGGCCGAGCAGTACTTC | CASSSLDRAEQYF
TRBJ2-3 | TRBV4-2 | - | TRBD2 | TGTGCCAGCAGCCTAGGGACTAGCGGTGAAGATACGCAGTATTTT | CASSLGTSGEDTQYF
TRBJ2-3 | TRBV10-3 | - | TRBD2 | TGTGCCATCAGTCGAGTAGCGGGGGGGCAGACAGATACGCAGTATTTT | CAISRVAGGQTDTQYF
TRBJ1-4 | TRBV20-1 | - | - | TGCAGTGCTAGTCCGTCCACTAATGAAAAACTGTTTTTT | CSASPSTNEKLFF
TRBJ1-4 | TRBV18 | - | - | TGTGCCAGCTCACCACTACAGTTTGAAAAACTGTTTTTT | CASSPLQFEKLFF
TRBJ2-2 | TRBV7-6 | - | TRBD2 | TGTGCCAGCAGCTCCGGGGGGGCGAACACCGGGGAGCTGTTTTTT | CASSSGGANTGELFF
TRBJ1-1 | TRBV18 | - | - | TGTGCCAGCTCACCAAGCAGGGCGGGGGTTGGAACTGAAGCTTTCTTT | CASSPSRAGVGTEAFF
TRBJ2-4 | TRBV9 | once | TRBD2 | TGTGCCAGCAGCCCGGGGGGGAACATTCAGTACTTC | CASSPGGNIQYF
TRBJ1-2 | TRBV5-6 | - | - | TGTGCCAGCAGCGACCCCAGGGCGGAGTATGGCTACACCTTC | CASSDPRAEYGYTF
TRBJ2-3 | TRBV7-2 | - | TRBD2 | TGTGCCAGCAGCGCGACTAGCGGGGGCACCCCGGGGAATACGCAGTATTTT | CASSATSGGTPGNTQYF
TRBJ1-1 | TRBV27 | many | - | TGTGCCAGCAGTTTATCCTTTGGACAGCTCACCGGAGCTTTCTTT | CASSLSFGQLTGAFF
TRBJ2-3 | TRBV10-2 | - | TRBD2 | TGCGCCAGCAGTGTGGGGGGGAACACAGATACGCAGTATTTT | CASSVGGNTDTQYF
TRBJ2-7 | TRBV2 | - | - | TGTGCCAGCAGTGAATCTGTGGGCAGGGGATGGGGCCTAAGCGGCGAGCAGTACTTC | CASSESVGRGWGLSGEQYF
TRBJ1-6 | TRBV11-3 | - | - | TGTGCCAGCAGCTCAAACCTAAATTCACCCCTCCACTTT | CASSSNLNSPLHF